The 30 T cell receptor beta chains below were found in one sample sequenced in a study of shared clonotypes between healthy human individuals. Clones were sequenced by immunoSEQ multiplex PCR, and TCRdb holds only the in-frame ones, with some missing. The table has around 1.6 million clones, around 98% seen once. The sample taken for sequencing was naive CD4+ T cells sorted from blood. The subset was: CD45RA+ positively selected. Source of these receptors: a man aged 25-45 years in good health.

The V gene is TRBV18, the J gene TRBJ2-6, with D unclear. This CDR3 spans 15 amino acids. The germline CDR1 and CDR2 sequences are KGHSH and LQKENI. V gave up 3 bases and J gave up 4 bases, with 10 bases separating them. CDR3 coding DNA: TGTGCCAGCTCACCGGGCCCGACAGGGGCCAACGTCCTGACTTTC. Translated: CASSPGPTGANVLTF. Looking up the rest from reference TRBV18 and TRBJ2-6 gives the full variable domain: NAGVMQNPRHLVRRRGQEARLRCSPMKGHSHVYWYRQLPEEGLKFMVYLQKENIIDESGMPKERFSAEFPKEGPSILRIQQVVRGDSAAYFCASSPGPTGANVLTFGAGSRLTVL.

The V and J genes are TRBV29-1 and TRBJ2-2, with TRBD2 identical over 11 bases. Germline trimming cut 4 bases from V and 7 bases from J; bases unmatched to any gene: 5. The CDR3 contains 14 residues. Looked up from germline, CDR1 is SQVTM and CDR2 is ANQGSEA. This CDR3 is CSVGTGLAGGELFF. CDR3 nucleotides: TGCAGCGTTGGAACCGGACTAGCGGGCGGGGAGCTGTTTTTT.

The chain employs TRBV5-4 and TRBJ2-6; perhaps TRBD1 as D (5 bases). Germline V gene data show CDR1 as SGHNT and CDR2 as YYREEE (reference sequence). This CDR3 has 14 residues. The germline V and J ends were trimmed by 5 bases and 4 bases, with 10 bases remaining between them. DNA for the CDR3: TGTGCCAGCAGAACAGGTACAGGGGCCAACGTCCTGACTTTC. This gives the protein CASRTGTGANVLTF.

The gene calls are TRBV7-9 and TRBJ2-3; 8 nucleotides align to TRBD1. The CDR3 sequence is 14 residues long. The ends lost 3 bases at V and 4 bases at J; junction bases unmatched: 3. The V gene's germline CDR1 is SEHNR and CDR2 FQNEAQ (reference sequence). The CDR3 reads CASSLTQGADTQYF. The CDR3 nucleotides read TGTGCCAGCAGCTTGACACAGGGGGCAGATACGCAGTATTTT.

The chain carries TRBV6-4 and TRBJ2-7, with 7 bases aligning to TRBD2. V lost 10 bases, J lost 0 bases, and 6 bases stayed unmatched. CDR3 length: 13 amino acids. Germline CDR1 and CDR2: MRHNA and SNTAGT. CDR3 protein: CANERDLSYEQYF. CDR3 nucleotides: TGTGCCAACGAGCGGGATCTCTCCTACGAGCAGTACTTC.

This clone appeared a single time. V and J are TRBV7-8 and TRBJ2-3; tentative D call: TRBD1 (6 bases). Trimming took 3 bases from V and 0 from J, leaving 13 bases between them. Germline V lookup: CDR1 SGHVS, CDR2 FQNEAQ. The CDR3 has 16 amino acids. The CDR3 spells CASSFRRDTSTDTQYF. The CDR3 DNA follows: TGTGCCAGCAGCTTCCGCCGGGACACTAGCACAGATACGCAGTATTTT. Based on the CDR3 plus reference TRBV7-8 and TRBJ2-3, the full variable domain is GAGVSQSPRYKVAKRGQDVALRCDPISGHVSLFWYQQALGQGPEFLTYFQNEAQLDKSGLPSDRFFAERPEGSVSTLKIQRTQQEDSAVYLCASSFRRDTSTDTQYFGPGTRLTVL.

The CDR3 nucleotides read TGCGCCAGCAGCTTGGTAACAGGGGCCTATGGCTACACCTTC. This sequence encodes CASSLVTGAYGYTF. This chain connects TRBV5-1 to TRBJ1-2, with 7 bases lining up with TRBD1. In germline, CDR1 is SGHRS, CDR2 YFSETQ. This CDR3 region has 14 residues. V was pared by 0 bases and J by 4 bases, with 3 bases of the junction left unmatched.

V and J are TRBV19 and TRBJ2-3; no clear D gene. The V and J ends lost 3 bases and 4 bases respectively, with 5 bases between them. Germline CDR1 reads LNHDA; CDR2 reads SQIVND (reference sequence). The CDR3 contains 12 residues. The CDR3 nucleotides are TGTGCCAGTAGTATTGACGCAGATACGCAGTATTTT. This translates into CASSIDADTQYF.

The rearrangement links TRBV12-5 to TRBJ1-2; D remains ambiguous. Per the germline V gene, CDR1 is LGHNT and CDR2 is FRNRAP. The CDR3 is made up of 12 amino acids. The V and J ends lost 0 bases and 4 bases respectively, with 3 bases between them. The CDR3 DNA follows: TGTGCTAGTGGTTTGGTAGGCTATGGCTACACCTTC. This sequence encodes CASGLVGYGYTF.

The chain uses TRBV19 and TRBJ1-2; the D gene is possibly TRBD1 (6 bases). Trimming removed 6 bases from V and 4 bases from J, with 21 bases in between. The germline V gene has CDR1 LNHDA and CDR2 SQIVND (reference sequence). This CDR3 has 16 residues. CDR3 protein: CASSPGGATLIYGYTF. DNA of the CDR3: TGTGCCAGTAGCCCCGGGGGGGCAACGCTGATCTATGGCTACACCTTC.

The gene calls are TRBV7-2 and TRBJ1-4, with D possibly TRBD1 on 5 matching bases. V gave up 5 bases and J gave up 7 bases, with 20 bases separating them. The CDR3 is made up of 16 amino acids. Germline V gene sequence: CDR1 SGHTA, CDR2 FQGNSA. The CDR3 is CASSIRPSLGGEKLFF. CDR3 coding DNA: TGTGCCAGCAGCATAAGGCCCTCATTGGGGGGTGAAAAACTGTTTTTT.

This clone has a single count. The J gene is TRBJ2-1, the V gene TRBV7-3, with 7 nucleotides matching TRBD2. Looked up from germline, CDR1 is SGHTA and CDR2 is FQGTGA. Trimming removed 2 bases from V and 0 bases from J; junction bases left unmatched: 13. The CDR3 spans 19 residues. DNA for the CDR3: TGTGCCAGCAGCTTAGTGTTTAGCGGGCATAATAGCTCCTACAATGAGCAGTTCTTC. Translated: CASSLVFSGHNSSYNEQFF.

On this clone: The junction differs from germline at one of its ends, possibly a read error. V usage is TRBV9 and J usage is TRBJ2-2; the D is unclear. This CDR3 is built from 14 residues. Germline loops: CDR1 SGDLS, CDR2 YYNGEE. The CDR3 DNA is TGTGCCAGCAGTTCGGGCGAATTCACCCGGGAGCTGTTTTTT. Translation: CASSSGEFTRELFF. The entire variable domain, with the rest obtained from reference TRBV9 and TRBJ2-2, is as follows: DSGVTQTPKHLITATGQRVTLRCSPRSGDLSVYWYQQSLDQGLQFLIQYYNGEERAKGNILERFSAQQFPDLHSELNLSSLELGDSALYFCASSSGEFTRELFFGEGSRLTVL.

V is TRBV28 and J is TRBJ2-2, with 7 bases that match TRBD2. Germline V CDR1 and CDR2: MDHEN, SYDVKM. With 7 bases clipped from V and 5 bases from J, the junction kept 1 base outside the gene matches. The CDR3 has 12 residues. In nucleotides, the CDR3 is TGTGCCAGCAAGCGGGGTACCGGGGAGCTGTTTTTT. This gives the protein CASKRGTGELFF.

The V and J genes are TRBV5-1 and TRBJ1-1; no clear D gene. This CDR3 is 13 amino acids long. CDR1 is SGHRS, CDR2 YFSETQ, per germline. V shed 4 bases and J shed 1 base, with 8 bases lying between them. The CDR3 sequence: CASSQRQNTEAFF. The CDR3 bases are TGCGCCAGCAGCCAAAGACAGAACACTGAAGCTTTCTTT.

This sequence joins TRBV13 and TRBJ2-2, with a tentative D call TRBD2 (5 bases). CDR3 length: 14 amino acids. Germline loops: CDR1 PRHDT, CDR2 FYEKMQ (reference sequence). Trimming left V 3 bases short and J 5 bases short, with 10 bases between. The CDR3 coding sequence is TGTGCCAGCAGCTTTAGTGGGAGAACCGGGGAGCTGTTTTTT. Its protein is CASSFSGRTGELFF.

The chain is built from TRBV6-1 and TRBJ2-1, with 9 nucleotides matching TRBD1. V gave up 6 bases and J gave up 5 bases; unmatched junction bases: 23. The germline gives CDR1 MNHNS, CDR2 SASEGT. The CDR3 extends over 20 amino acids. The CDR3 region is CASRELTGGRRWSLDNEQFF. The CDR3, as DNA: TGTGCCAGCAGGGAATTAACAGGGGGCCGGCGGTGGTCGTTGGACAATGAGCAGTTCTTC.

CDR3 in DNA: TGTGCCAGCAGTTACTCCTCTTTTCGCGCTGGCTACACCTTC. Translated, it gives CASSYSSFRAGYTF. The chain is built from TRBV6-5 and TRBJ1-2; D gene ambiguous. Germline CDR1 is MNHEY and CDR2 is SVGAGI. The germline V and J ends were trimmed by 0 bases and 7 bases, with 12 bases remaining between them. The CDR3 length is 14 residues.

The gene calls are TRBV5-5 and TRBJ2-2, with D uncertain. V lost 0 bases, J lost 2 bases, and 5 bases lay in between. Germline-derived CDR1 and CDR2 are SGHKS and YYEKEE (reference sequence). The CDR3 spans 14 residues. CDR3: CASSLGSNTGELFF. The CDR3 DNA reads TGTGCCAGCAGCTTGGGGAGCAACACCGGGGAGCTGTTTTTT.

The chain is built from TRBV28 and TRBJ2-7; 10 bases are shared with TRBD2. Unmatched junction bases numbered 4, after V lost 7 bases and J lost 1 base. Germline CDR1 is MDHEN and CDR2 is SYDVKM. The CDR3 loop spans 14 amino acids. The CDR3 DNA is TGTGCCAGCAACATAGCGGGAGGTTCCTACGAGCAGTACTTC. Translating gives CASNIAGGSYEQYF.

CDR3 sequence reads: CASSLSGNEQYF. The CDR3 coding sequence is TGTGCCAGCAGCTTATCAGGCAACGAGCAGTACTTC. The V and J genes are TRBV7-6 and TRBJ2-7; D not certain. Trimming pared 2 bases from V and 5 bases from J, leaving 7 bases between. The CDR3 spans 12 residues. Germline V gene lookup returns CDR1 SGHVS and CDR2 FNYEAQ.

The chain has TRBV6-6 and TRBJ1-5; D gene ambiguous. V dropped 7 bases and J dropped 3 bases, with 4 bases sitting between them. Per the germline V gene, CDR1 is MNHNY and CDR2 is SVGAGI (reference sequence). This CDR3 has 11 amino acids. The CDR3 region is CASMDNQPQHF. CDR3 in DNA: TGTGCCAGCATGGACAATCAGCCCCAGCATTTT.

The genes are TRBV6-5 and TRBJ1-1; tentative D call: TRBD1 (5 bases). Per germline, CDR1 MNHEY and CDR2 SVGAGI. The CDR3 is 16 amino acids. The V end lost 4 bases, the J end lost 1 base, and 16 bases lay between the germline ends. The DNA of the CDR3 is TGTGCCAGCAGTTTTTTCCCCGGGACCCCGAACACTGAAGCTTTCTTT. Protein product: CASSFFPGTPNTEAFF.

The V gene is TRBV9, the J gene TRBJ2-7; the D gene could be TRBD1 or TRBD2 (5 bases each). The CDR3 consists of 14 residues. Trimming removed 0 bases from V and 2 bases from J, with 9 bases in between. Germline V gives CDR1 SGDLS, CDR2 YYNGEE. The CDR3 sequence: CASSVALGAYEQYF. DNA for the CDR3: TGTGCCAGCAGCGTAGCCTTGGGGGCCTACGAGCAGTACTTC.

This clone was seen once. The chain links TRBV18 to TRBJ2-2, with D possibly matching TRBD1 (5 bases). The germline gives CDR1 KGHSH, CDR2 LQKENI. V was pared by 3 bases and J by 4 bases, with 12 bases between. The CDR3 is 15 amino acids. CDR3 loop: CASSPNAGSTGELFF. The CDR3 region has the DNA TGTGCCAGCTCACCTAACGCAGGGTCCACCGGGGAGCTGTTTTTT.

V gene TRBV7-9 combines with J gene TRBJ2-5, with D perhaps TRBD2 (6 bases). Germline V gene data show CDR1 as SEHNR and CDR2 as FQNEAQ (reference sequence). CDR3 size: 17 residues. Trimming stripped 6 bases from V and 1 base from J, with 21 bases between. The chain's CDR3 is CASRGVIGPGVQETQYF. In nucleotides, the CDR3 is TGTGCCAGCAGAGGTGTCATCGGCCCGGGAGTCCAAGAGACCCAGTACTTC.

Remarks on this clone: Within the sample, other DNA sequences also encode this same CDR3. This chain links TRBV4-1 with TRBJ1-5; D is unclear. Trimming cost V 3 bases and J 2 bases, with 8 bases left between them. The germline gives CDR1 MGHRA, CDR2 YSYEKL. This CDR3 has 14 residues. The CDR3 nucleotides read TGCGCCAGCAGCCATCCGGGTCGCAATCAGCCCCAGCATTTT. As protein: CASSHPGRNQPQHF.

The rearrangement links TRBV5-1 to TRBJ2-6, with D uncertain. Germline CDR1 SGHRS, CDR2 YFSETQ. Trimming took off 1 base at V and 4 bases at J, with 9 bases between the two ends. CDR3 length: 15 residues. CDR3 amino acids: CASSLFGRGANVLTF. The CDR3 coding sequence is TGCGCCAGCAGCTTGTTCGGGCGAGGGGCCAACGTCCTGACTTTC. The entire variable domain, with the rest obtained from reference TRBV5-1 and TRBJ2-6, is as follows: KAGVTQTPRYLIKTRGQQVTLSCSPISGHRSVSWYQQTPGQGLQFLFEYFSETQRNKGNFPGRFSGRQFSNSRSEMNVSTLELGDSALYLCASSLFGRGANVLTFGAGSRLTVL.

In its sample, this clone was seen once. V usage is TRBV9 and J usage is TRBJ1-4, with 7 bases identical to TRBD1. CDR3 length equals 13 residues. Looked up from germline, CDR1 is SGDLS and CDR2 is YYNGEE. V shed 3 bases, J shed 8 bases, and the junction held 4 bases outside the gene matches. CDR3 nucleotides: TGTGCCAGCAGCGGACAGGGAAACGAAAAACTGTTTTTT. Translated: CASSGQGNEKLFF. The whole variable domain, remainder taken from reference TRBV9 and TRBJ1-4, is DSGVTQTPKHLITATGQRVTLRCSPRSGDLSVYWYQQSLDQGLQFLIQYYNGEERAKGNILERFSAQQFPDLHSELNLSSLELGDSALYFCASSGQGNEKLFFGSGTQLSVL.

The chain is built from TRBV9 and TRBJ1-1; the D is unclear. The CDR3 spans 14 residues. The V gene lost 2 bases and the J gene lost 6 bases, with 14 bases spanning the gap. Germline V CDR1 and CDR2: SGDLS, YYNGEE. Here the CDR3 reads CASSVGNSFAEAFF. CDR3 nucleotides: TGTGCCAGCAGCGTGGGGAACAGCTTCGCTGAAGCTTTCTTT.